Sequencing of this T cell receptor (beta chain) was carried out in a study of post-analysis software for immune sequencing data (dated by TCRdb to between 2015 and 2017). Describing the broader study: The recorded disease courses included relapsing-remitting, secondary progressive and progressive-relapsing multiple sclerosis, and some patients had no subtype annotation. A subset of samples was prepared in parallel using single-end sample barcoding, then pooled and co-amplified after Illumina adapter ligation. The patient repertoires were compared against approximately eleven previously published healthy control repertoires obtained from donors aged 6 to 25 years. What the work shows at the level of the full study, not this receptor alone: Compared with controls, multiple sclerosis patients had significantly lower normalized Chao1 diversity, a finding suggesting substantial peripheral T-cell clonal expansion. The control group was slightly older than the multiple sclerosis patient group. Strong co-clustering of samples prepared in the same batch was shown by direct clustering with F measure, prompting a batch-effect correction. About five TRBV segments, including TRBV5-6, TRBV5-1 and TRBV20-1, were significantly more frequent in patients than controls.

In the case of this clonotype: Its antigen remains undetermined. It has no much larger one-base neighbor in the sample; base qualities were not kept.

CDR3 length: 13 amino acids, cysteine to phenylalanine. The only DNA kept is the CDR3, 39 bases in frame from the first base. Looking up the germline V gene yields CDR1 SGHAT and CDR2 FQNNGV. V is shortened by 4 bases, J by 2 bases, and the region joining them spans 9 bases. TCR beta repertoires were profiled from peripheral blood of under 15 young patients with multiple sclerosis to demonstrate the VDJtools post-analysis software. The patients with multiple sclerosis were children and adolescents between roughly 6 and 17 years of age. Library construction relied on PCR. Sequencing relied on an Illumina HiSeq 2500. To reduce PCR and sequencing biases, unique molecular identifiers were built into the TCR beta cDNA libraries. Every 1 to 10 million input T cells yielded 500,000 or so cDNA molecules, meaning each molecule approximated one T cell. The same protocol used for the earlier healthy control dataset was applied to prepare and sequence the patient libraries. Within a given batch, samples were prepared together, multiplexed and sequenced on the same HiSeq lane. Processing in the source paper ran as follows. Raw barcoded reads were processed with MIGEC, and single-read molecular identifier groups were discarded before consensus assembly and CDR3 extraction. VDJtools was used for post-analysis of the clonotype tables, and diversity was normalized by down-sampling every dataset to the size of the smallest sample. In repertoire overlap clustering, CDR3 amino acid sequences, but not nucleotide sequences, were matched to correct batch-related cross-sample contamination. Using fastp trimming at Q25 and MiXCR clonotype assembly, TCRdb reanalyzed the public sequencing data and kept in-frame beta chains. Identical CDR3 proteins give one entry, which carries the most common genes and DNA. The authors' filters were not applied to this entry. Within this sample are more than 450,000 distinct CDR3 sequences, with around a third of them counted one time only. About 5.6% of the sample is taken by the ten largest.

This TCR was recovered from a girl under 18 with multiple sclerosis. Sample: blood. The chain links TRBV11-2 with TRBJ2-7; the D call could be TRBD1 or TRBD2, with each sharing 5 bases. The CDR3 protein is CASSYGTTYEQYF. In nucleotides, the sequence is TGTGCCAGCAGCTACGGGACCACCTACGAGCAGTACTTC.